Below, 21 T cell receptor beta chains from the same sample are listed, as sequenced in a study of shared clonotypes between healthy human individuals. Measured with immunoSEQ multiplex PCR; TCRdb has only the in-frame clones, and not every one. The sample holds about 2.2 million clones; around 93% are singletons and the top ten take about 1.6%. CD8 cells regarded as naive lacked CD45RO, were positively chosen for CCR7, and omitted terminally differentiated effector memory CD45RA+ cells. Sequences were obtained from naive CD8+ T cells from PBMCs. These receptors all stem from a man between 18 and 35 years old in good health. Some clones in this sample may be carry-over from other donors' samples.

The V call is TRBV29-1, the J call TRBJ2-1; D remains ambiguous. Germline V gene sequence: CDR1 SQVTM, CDR2 ANQGSEA. The ends were cut back, 3 bases at V and 0 bases at J, with 6 bases in the middle. This CDR3 spans 13 amino acids. CDR3 bases: TGCAGCGTTGACGGATACTCCTACAATGAGCAGTTCTTC. Translated: CSVDGYSYNEQFF.

The chain couples TRBV30 to TRBJ1-1; D is unresolved. CDR3 length equals 13 residues. The germline V gene has CDR1 GTSNPN and CDR2 SVGIG (reference sequence). V lost 0 bases and J 1 base, leaving 6 bases between the germline ends. CDR3 region: CAWSVFRNTEAFF. CDR3 sequence (DNA): TGTGCCTGGAGTGTATTCCGGAACACTGAAGCTTTCTTT.

This clone was seen only once. V usage is TRBV19 and J usage is TRBJ1-2, with D possibly being TRBD1 (6 bases). Germline V gene lookup returns CDR1 LNHDA and CDR2 SQIVND (reference sequence). V was shortened by 7 bases and J by 8 bases, with 17 bases between the two germline ends. The CDR3 sequence is 13 residues long. The CDR3 sequence is CASKPDRPQGYTF. The CDR3 coding sequence is TGTGCCAGTAAACCTGACAGGCCACAAGGCTACACCTTC.

The V call is TRBV21-1, the J call TRBJ1-4; TRBD1, the table's D call, lacks a check against the DNA. TRBV21-1 is designated a pseudogene. The CDR3 consists of 18 residues. The CDR3 bases are TGTGCCAGCAGGCACAGGCACAGGGCTATACCCATACCAGAAAAACTGTTTTTT. Translating it yields CASRHRHRAIPIPEKLFF.

The chain couples TRBV28 to TRBJ1-3, with 8 bases lining up with TRBD1. V shed 6 bases and J 0 bases; nucleotides not matched to a gene: 7. The CDR3 runs 16 residues. Germline CDR1 reads MDHEN; CDR2 reads SYDVKM. The CDR3: CASSSDRESSGNTIYF. The CDR3 nucleotides read TGTGCCAGCAGCTCGGACAGGGAGAGCTCTGGAAACACCATATATTTT.

This clone was seen once. The V gene is TRBV30, the J gene TRBJ1-3; no definite D call. Germline CDR1 reads GTSNPN; CDR2 reads SVGIG (reference sequence). The CDR3 runs to 12 residues. The V end lost 2 bases, the J end lost 4 bases, and 6 bases lay between the germline ends. CDR3 coding DNA: TGTGCCTGGAGTCCCCTGGGAAACACCATATATTTT. It is translated as CAWSPLGNTIYF.

This clone was counted once. Other DNA sequences in the sample encode the same CDR3. The CDR3 spells CATSREWREGYNEQFF. For the CDR3, the DNA is TGTGCCACCAGCAGAGAGTGGCGGGAGGGTTACAATGAGCAGTTCTTC. J is TRBJ2-1 and V is TRBV15, with 9 bases identical to TRBD2. The germline V gene encodes CDR1 LNHNV and CDR2 YYDKDF (reference sequence). The CDR3 loop spans 16 amino acids. With 0 bases clipped from V and 4 bases from J, the junction kept 4 bases outside the gene matches.

This rearrangement joins TRBV9 to TRBJ2-3; the D is unclear. Trimming removed 6 bases from V and 2 bases from J, with 16 bases in between. Germline values: CDR1 SGDLS, CDR2 YYNGEE. The CDR3 sequence is 15 residues long. The CDR3 loop is CASKSGTTLTDTQYF. CDR3 coding DNA: TGTGCCAGCAAATCCGGCACTACCCTCACAGATACGCAGTATTTT.

The rearrangement uses TRBV7-9 and TRBJ1-2, with D tentatively TRBD1 (5 bases). This CDR3 spans 14 amino acids. CDR1 is SEHNR and CDR2 is FQNEAQ in the germline V gene (reference sequence). The V gene lost 5 bases and the J gene lost 1 base, with 11 bases spanning the gap. CDR3 region: CASSRPTDNYGYTF. As DNA, the CDR3 is TGTGCCAGCAGCCGCCCGACAGATAACTATGGCTACACCTTC.

The genes are TRBV6-6 and TRBJ2-7; possibly TRBD1 for D (7 bases). V lost 0 bases and J 4 bases, leaving 16 bases between the germline ends. CDR1 MNHNY and CDR2 SVGAGI come from the germline V gene (reference sequence). CDR3 length: 16 amino acids. Here the CDR3 reads CASSYSSGDRPYEQYF. In DNA form, the CDR3 reads TGTGCCAGCAGTTACTCGTCGGGGGACAGACCTTACGAGCAGTACTTC.

The CDR3: CASSQRAGTANTGELFF. The CDR3 nucleotides are TGTGCCAGCAGCCAACGAGCGGGTACAGCCAACACCGGGGAGCTGTTTTTT. V is TRBV4-2 and J is TRBJ2-2, with a tentative D call TRBD2 (6 bases). The CDR3 loop spans 17 amino acids. V lost 2 bases and J 2 bases, leaving 15 bases between the germline ends. Germline V gives CDR1 LGHNA, CDR2 YNFKEQ.

This sequence joins TRBV30 and TRBJ1-2, with D tentatively TRBD1 (5 bases). Germline CDR1 reads GTSNPN; CDR2 reads SVGIG (reference sequence). V shed 0 bases and J shed 6 bases, with 11 bases lying between them. The CDR3 length is 13 residues. This chain's CDR3 is CAWSVWDLDGYTF. CDR3 in DNA: TGTGCCTGGAGTGTATGGGACCTCGATGGCTACACCTTC.

This rearrangement joins TRBV7-3 to TRBJ2-2, with 9 bases that match TRBD1. Per germline, CDR1 SGHTA and CDR2 FQGTGA. V was pared by 6 bases and J by 0 bases, with 2 bases of the junction left unmatched. The CDR3 is made up of 15 amino acids. DNA for the CDR3: TGTGCCAGCAGTTGGACAGGGGCGAACACCGGGGAGCTGTTTTTT. Translated, it gives CASSWTGANTGELFF.

The chain is built from TRBV25-1 and TRBJ1-4, with TRBD1 as a possible D gene (6 bases). Per the germline V gene, CDR1 is MGHDK and CDR2 is SYGVNS. Trimming took off 5 bases at V and 6 bases at J, with 22 bases between the two ends. The CDR3 is 17 residues long. The CDR3 DNA follows: TGTGCCAGCAGTCCCCTTGACAGGCACATGCGGGATGAAAAACTGTTTTTT. Encoded protein: CASSPLDRHMRDEKLFF.

The chain employs TRBV2 and TRBJ1-1; perhaps TRBD1 as D (5 bases). The CDR3 is made up of 18 amino acids. Trimming cost V 0 bases and J 0 bases, with 17 bases left between them. Germline V CDR1 and CDR2: SNHLY, FYNNEI. CDR3 nucleotide sequence: TGTGCCAGCAGTGAAGCGATGGGGCTGAGGGGCATGAACACTGAAGCTTTCTTT. This translates into CASSEAMGLRGMNTEAFF.

The chain uses TRBV2 and TRBJ2-3; 9 bases are a match to TRBD2. The germline gives CDR1 SNHLY, CDR2 FYNNEI. The CDR3 length is 14 residues. Trimming at V came to 6 bases and at J to 9 bases, leaving 10 bases not matched to a gene. CDR3 region: CASRKTSGFSTQYF. CDR3 coding DNA: TGTGCCAGCAGAAAAACTAGCGGGTTTAGCACGCAGTATTTT.

The chain is built from TRBV10-3 and TRBJ2-7, with D possibly TRBD1 on 6 matching bases. This CDR3 is 15 amino acids long. V was trimmed by 1 base and J by 7 bases, leaving 17 bases between them. Germline CDR1 reads ENHRY; CDR2 reads SYGVKD. In nucleotides, the CDR3 is TGTGCCATCAGTGAGTATCAGGGGACCCTCGGGGAGCAGTACTTC. This encodes CAISEYQGTLGEQYF.

The chain recombines TRBV29-1 with TRBJ2-4; D ambiguous. The CDR3 is 14 amino acids. CDR1 is SQVTM, CDR2 ANQGSEA, per germline. Trimming shortened V by 1 base and J by 4 bases, and 11 bases separated the two germline ends. DNA for the CDR3: TGCAGCGTTGAAGGGGCGGACGGTAAAAACATTCAGTACTTC. It encodes CSVEGADGKNIQYF. Full variable domain (outside the CDR3, taken from reference TRBV29-1 and TRBJ2-4): SAVISQKPSRDICQRGTSLTIQCQVDSQVTMMFWYRQQPGQSLTLIATANQGSEATYESGFVIDKFPISRPNLTFSTLTVSNMSPEDSSIYLCSVEGADGKNIQYFGAGTRLSVL.

The chain recombines TRBV10-3 with TRBJ1-3, with D maybe TRBD1 (6 bases). The V end lost 6 bases, the J end lost 4 bases, and 19 bases lay between the germline ends. Germline V gene data show CDR1 as ENHRY and CDR2 as SYGVKD. The CDR3 totals 16 residues. DNA of the CDR3: TGTGCCATCAGGCGGTACAGGGAAGGAACCGGAAACACCATATATTTT. Translating gives CAIRRYREGTGNTIYF.

This clone appeared once. The chain uses TRBV13 and TRBJ2-1; D is unclear. V lost 5 bases and J 8 bases, leaving 13 bases between the germline ends. This CDR3 has 13 residues. Germline V gene data show CDR1 as PRHDT and CDR2 as FYEKMQ (reference sequence). The CDR3 sequence is CASSAKVRDEQFF. As DNA, the CDR3 is TGTGCCAGCAGCGCAAAGGTTAGGGATGAGCAGTTCTTC. Full variable domain (rest looked up from reference TRBV13 and TRBJ2-1): AAGVIQSPRHLIKEKRETATLKCYPIPRHDTVYWYQQGPGQDPQFLISFYEKMQSDKGSIPDRFSAQQFSDYHSELNMSSLELGDSALYFCASSAKVRDEQFFGPGTRLTVL.

The V call is TRBV29-1, the J call TRBJ2-7, with D possibly TRBD1 on 7 matching bases. V was pared by 3 bases and J by 2 bases, with 14 bases between. Germline V CDR1 and CDR2: SQVTM, ANQGSEA. This CDR3 is 14 amino acids long. The CDR3 DNA sequence: TGCAGCGTTGACGGGCCAGGGGGGACCTACGAGCAGTACTTC. This sequence encodes CSVDGPGGTYEQYF.